The present T cell receptor beta chain was sequenced within a study of cytomegalovirus exposure and HLA in healthy donors. Notes on the study in general: The productive fraction for most TCR beta V segments was about 87% or about 30% in an earlier analysis.

The primer mix had 60 Vbeta and 13 Jbeta primers. Data came from immunoSEQ multiplex PCR; TCRdb stores just in-frame clones and leaves some out. The sample lists around 150,000 clones; approximately 61% were seen once. Remarks on this clone: Its specificity is not known.

What was sequenced was PBMCs. The receptor was derived from a human donor in good health.

As DNA, the CDR3 is TGTGCCAGCAGCTTGCGCCGGGTAGCGGATATCACAGATACGCAGTATTTT. This encodes CASSLRRVADITDTQYF. The chain uses TRBV13 and TRBJ2-3, with D possibly TRBD2 on 6 matching bases. The CDR3 sequence is 17 residues long. CDR1 and CDR2 (germline): PRHDT, FYEKMQ (reference sequence). V was clipped by 3 bases and J by 2 bases, with 18 bases between them.